Listed below are T cell receptor beta chains from one sample, sequenced in a study of T cell responses to AZD1222 COVID-19 vaccine. Assay used: immunoSEQ multiplex PCR; TCRdb lists only in-frame clones, some missing. Among roughly 120,000 clones listed, roughly 90% were seen once. Sequencing used peripheral blood, obtained on day 0 of AZD1222 vaccination. These receptors came from an adult in good health. The CDR3 runs from the conserved cysteine through the conserved F or W. D genes are given only for firm matches. The size entry is marked missing in some rows and otherwise reads once, few, many or a size class.

abundance,d_gene,j_gene,v_gene,CDR3aa,CDR3nt
NA,NA,TRBJ1-5,TRBV2,CASRGQPQPNQPQHF,TGTGCCAGCAGGGGACAACCGCAGCCAAATCAGCCCCAGCATTTT
NA,NA,TRBJ1-1,TRBV5-4,CASSLDPTEAFF,TGTGCCAGCAGCTTGGACCCCACTGAAGCTTTCTTT
NA,TRBD2,TRBJ2-2,TRBV3-1/TRBV3-2,CASSQVLAEITGELFF,TGTGCCAGCAGCCAAGTACTAGCGGAGATAACCGGGGAGCTGTTTTTT
NA,TRBD1,TRBJ1-1,TRBV2,CASSGRGPTEAFF,TGTGCCAGCAGCGGCAGGGGGCCCACTGAAGCTTTCTTT
NA,NA,TRBJ2-5,TRBV18,CASSPRGFQETQYF,TGTGCCAGCTCACCGAGGGGATTCCAAGAGACCCAGTACTTC
NA,NA,TRBJ1-1,TRBV3-1/TRBV3-2,CASSQAPTEAFF,TGTGCCAGCAGCCAAGCGCCCACTGAAGCTTTCTTT
once,TRBD2,TRBJ2-7,TRBV10-3,CATGRGVAGGTPYEQYF,TGTGCCACCGGGCGCGGAGTAGCGGGGGGGACCCCCTACGAGCAGTACTTC
NA,NA,TRBJ1-1,TRBV15,CATSRGGGDTEAFF,TGTGCCACCAGCAGAGGGGGGGGAGACACTGAAGCTTTCTTT
NA,NA,TRBJ2-3,TRBV6-5,CASSPSSSTDTQYF,TGTGCCAGCAGTCCCAGTTCTAGCACAGATACGCAGTATTTT
once,NA,TRBJ2-5,TRBV29-1,CSAGGTWETQYF,TGCAGCGCCGGCGGGACTTGGGAGACCCAGTACTTC
NA,NA,TRBJ2-7,TRBV6-6,CASSYEAYEQYF,TGTGCCAGCAGTTACGAAGCCTACGAGCAGTACTTC
NA,NA,TRBJ2-5,TRBV7-8,CASSSRGLGETQYF,TGTGCCAGCAGCTCTAGGGGGTTAGGGGAGACCCAGTACTTC
NA,NA,TRBJ2-2,TRBV28,CASSLLTGELFF,TGTGCCAGCAGTTTATTAACCGGGGAGCTGTTTTTT
NA,NA,TRBJ1-1,TRBV19,CASSIEPRGGEAFF,TGTGCCAGTAGTATAGAACCACGCGGGGGAGAAGCTTTCTTT